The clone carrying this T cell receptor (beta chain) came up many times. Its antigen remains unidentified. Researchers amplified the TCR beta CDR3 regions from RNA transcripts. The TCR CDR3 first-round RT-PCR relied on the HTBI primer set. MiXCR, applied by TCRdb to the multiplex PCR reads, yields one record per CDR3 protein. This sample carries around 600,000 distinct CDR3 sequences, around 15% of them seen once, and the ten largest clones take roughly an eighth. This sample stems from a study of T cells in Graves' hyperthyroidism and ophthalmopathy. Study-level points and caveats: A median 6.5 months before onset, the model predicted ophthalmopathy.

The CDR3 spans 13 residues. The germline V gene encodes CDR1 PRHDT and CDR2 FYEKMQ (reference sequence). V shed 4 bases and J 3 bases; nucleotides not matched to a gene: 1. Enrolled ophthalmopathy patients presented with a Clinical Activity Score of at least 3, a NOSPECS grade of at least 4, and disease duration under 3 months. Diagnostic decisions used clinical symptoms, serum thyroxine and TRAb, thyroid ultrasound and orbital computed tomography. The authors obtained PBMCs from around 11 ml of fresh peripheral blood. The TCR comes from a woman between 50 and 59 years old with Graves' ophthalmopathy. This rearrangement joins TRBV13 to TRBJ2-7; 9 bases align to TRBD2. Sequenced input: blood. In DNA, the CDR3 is TGTGCCAGCAGCTCTAGCGGGAACTACGAGCAGTACTTC. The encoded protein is CASSSSGNYEQYF.